This T cell receptor (beta chain) originates from a study of OX40 agonist ivuxolimab in advanced cancers. Notes on the research overall: Ivuxolimab was a fully human IgG2 agonistic monoclonal antibody targeting the costimulatory receptor OX40 (CD134). Among the 52 dose-escalation patients, approximately 20 had hepatocellular carcinoma, 15 or so melanoma, 9 renal cell carcinoma and 9 head and neck cancer. Peripheral TCRbeta sequencing aimed to test whether ivuxolimab altered TCR sequence diversity and caused clonal T-cell expansion. The monotherapy dose-escalation portion (N of about 47 patients) of the phase I ivuxolimab trial is reported in the paper. Intravenous ivuxolimab was administered to patients every 2 weeks at six dose levels: 0.01, 0.1, 0.3, 1.5, 3 and 10 mg/kg. A male proportion of under 85% and a mean age of about 60 years, ranging from 23 to 79, were recorded for the dose-escalation cohort. Three dose-escalation patients achieved partial responses, one with hepatocellular carcinoma and two with cutaneous melanoma. Prior anti-PD-1, anti-PD-L1 or anti-CTLA-4 therapy was permitted, and approximately 41% of dose-escalation patients had received checkpoint inhibitors.

This clone was observed a single time. The target of this receptor is not known. Base qualities are missing; no much larger clone stands one base away. The trial excluded patients who had a history of autoimmune disease or were on systemic immunosuppression. Peripheral blood for TCR sequencing was collected from all dose cohorts at baseline, on cycle 4 day 1, and on cycle 7 day 1. The samples were drawn from a first-in-human, open-label, multicenter phase I dose-escalation trial of ivuxolimab. Adults with locally advanced or metastatic melanoma, renal cell carcinoma, hepatocellular carcinoma or head and neck squamous cell carcinoma were enrolled in the trial. Before TCR sequencing, CD4+ T cells and CD8+ T cells from peripheral blood were sorted into separate populations. Points the paper makes about the study in general: Low levels of normalized T-cell clonal expansion were also shown by some nonresponding patients. After ivuxolimab, expanded clones were on average more numerous among CD8+ T cells than among CD4+ T cells. In the 0.1-3.0 mg/kg groups, partial responders were among the patients with the lowest normalized peripheral clonal expansion, particularly in CD8+ T cells. At doses from 0.1 to 3.0 mg/kg, clonal expansion was seen in both CD4+ and CD8+ blood T cells between baseline and week 6. Antigen specificity was not determined for the clonally expanded peripheral T cells.

Sequences SGHNT (CDR1) and YYREEE (CDR2) are obtained from the germline V gene (reference sequence). The CDR3 starts with the cysteine, ends with the phenylalanine, and has 16 residues. Only the CDR3 part of the read is kept: 48 bases, read in frame from the first base. V is trimmed back by 3 bases and J by 2 bases, and the junction contains 5 bases that no gene match accounts for. For sequencing of the TCRbeta CDR3 region, genomic DNA was extracted from the sorted cells. The immunoSEQ Assay was used for sequencing of TCRbeta CDR3 regions. What TCRdb holds here is the immuneACCESS table cut down to in-frame rearrangements. Part of the clones is not present; checked against another copy, under half of the missing clones reflect an unresolved V gene, and the others are unexplained. For this sample there are 65,000 to 95,000 clones; 88% appear just once. 0.65% to 0.95% of the sample comes from the top ten.

The sequence joins TRBV5-4 to TRBJ2-1; the central 10 bases match TRBD2. This TCR was recovered from an adult with an advanced solid tumor such as melanoma, head and neck, liver or kidney cancer. Sequencing used CD4+ or CD8+ T cells sorted from blood, obtained in a trial of the OX40 agonist ivuxolimab. The CDR3 protein sequence reads: CASSSKREGPYNEQFF. Here is the DNA: TGTGCCAGCAGCTCTAAGCGGGAGGGCCCCTACAATGAGCAGTTCTTC.